These 9 T cell receptor beta chains came from one sample sequenced in a study of T-cell memory formation after mild COVID-19. TCRdb processed the 5' RACE reads anew with MiXCR; each CDR3 protein has one entry. The data hold around 450,000 distinct CDR3 sequences, with roughly 20% observed a single time. The sequenced material came from PBMCs or a T cell subset sorted from them (not recorded which). All receptors come from an adult woman who had mild COVID-19 (a few samples of this study predate the infection). Cell type and time point are not known.

The chain is built from TRBV3-1 and TRBJ2-7; 12 bases fit TRBD2. The V gene's germline CDR1 is LGHDT and CDR2 YNNKEL (reference sequence). The ends lost 4 bases at V and 7 bases at J; junction bases unmatched: 17. The CDR3 is 18 amino acids. The CDR3 nucleotides read TGTGCCAGCAGCCCCACAGGACTTGGACTAGCGGGGAAGGGAGAGCAGTACTTC. Translation gives CASSPTGLGLAGKGEQYF.

The chain is built from TRBV20-1 and TRBJ1-1, with D possibly being TRBD1 (6 bases). The CDR3 is 15 residues long. Trimming took off 1 base at V and 2 bases at J, with 14 bases between the two ends. Germline CDR1 and CDR2: DFQATT and SNEGSKA (reference sequence). CDR3 coding DNA: TGCAGTGCTAGAGTGTCCCGGGGGCGCAACACTGAAGCTTTCTTT. Translated, it gives CSARVSRGRNTEAFF.

This clonotype was seen more than once but under ten times. The chain carries TRBV24-1 and TRBJ2-7, with TRBD1 matching over 8 bases. Germline-derived CDR1 and CDR2 are KGHDR and SFDVKD. The CDR3 is 16 amino acids. V lost 3 bases to trimming and J lost 4 bases; unmatched junction nucleotides: 10. CDR3 DNA sequence: TGTGCCACCAGTGATGCAACAGGGGGTCCCCGATACGAGCAGTACTTC. Amino acids: CATSDATGGPRYEQYF.

This clonotype was counted only a few times. The V gene is TRBV5-1, the J gene TRBJ1-2; D not certain. The CDR3 spans 14 residues. Trimming removed 0 bases at V and 2 bases at J, with 8 bases between. Germline V CDR1 and CDR2: SGHRS, YFSETQ. CDR3 sequence reads: CASSLGQENYGYTF. Written as DNA, the CDR3 is TGCGCCAGCAGCTTGGGGCAGGAAAACTATGGCTACACCTTC.

V usage is TRBV5-5 and J usage is TRBJ2-5; D gene unclear. Trimming stripped 4 bases from V and 3 bases from J, with 16 bases between. CDR3 length: 15 residues. Germline assignment: CDR1 SGHKS and CDR2 YYEKEE (reference sequence). CDR3 sequence: CASSEDPFREETQYF. CDR3 nucleotides: TGTGCCAGCAGCGAAGACCCCTTTAGGGAAGAGACCCAGTACTTC. Complete variable domain (other parts from reference TRBV5-5 and TRBJ2-5): DAGVTQSPTHLIKTRGQQVTLRCSPISGHKSVSWYQQVLGQGPQFIFQYYEKEERGRGNFPDRFSARQFPNYSSELNVNALLLGDSALYLCASSEDPFREETQYFGPGTRLLVL.

This clonotype came up many times. V is TRBV11-2 and J is TRBJ1-2; D is perhaps TRBD1 (5 bases). Per germline, CDR1 SGHAT and CDR2 FQNNGV. CDR3 length: 17 amino acids. V was clipped by 4 bases and J by 3 bases, with 21 bases between them. The CDR3: CASSYNTGTERHYGYTF. The CDR3, as DNA: TGTGCCAGCAGCTATAACACCGGGACGGAACGTCACTATGGCTACACCTTC.

This clonotype turned up a few times. J is TRBJ2-3 and V is TRBV3-1; TRBD2 aligns across 10 bases. Germline V lookup: CDR1 LGHDT, CDR2 YNNKEL (reference sequence). Trimming removed 3 bases from V and 5 bases from J; junction bases left unmatched: 11. This CDR3 has 17 residues. The CDR3 protein is CASSHPKRGGSGDTQYF. In DNA form, the CDR3 reads TGTGCCAGCAGCCACCCAAAGCGGGGGGGCTCGGGAGATACGCAGTATTTT.

This clonotype appeared many times. The V call is TRBV2, the J call TRBJ2-7, with unresolved D. The CDR3 has 11 residues. V gave up 3 bases and J gave up 3 bases, with 3 bases separating them. CDR1 SNHLY and CDR2 FYNNEI come from the germline V gene. The CDR3, as DNA: TGTGCCAGCAGTGAGCTCTACGAGCAGTACTTC. This gives the protein CASSELYEQYF.

V gene TRBV12-3 or TRBV12-4 combines with J gene TRBJ2-7; weak D call: TRBD1 (6 bases). The CDR3 length is 16 residues. Trimming pared 7 bases from V and 5 bases from J, leaving 24 bases between. Here the CDR3 DNA reads TGTGCCAGCACCCAATGGGGCGAGGGGGTTGGTGACGAGCAGTACTTC. Its protein is CASTQWGEGVGDEQYF.